This TCR beta chain stems from a study of blood T cells in healthy people across ages. All donors came from Russia, were Caucasian and healthy, and spanned ages about 6 to 90. As regards this clonotype: The antigen is unknown.

Notes on the study in general: Considered underestimates were the diversity estimates obtained from one million T cells. Donor CMV infection status was unknown, possibly confounding age-related changes in expanded clonotypes.

Alongside a J-beta primer mix, a sample-barcoded 5' primer served in a second PCR lasting roughly 6 to 11 cycles. Researchers report that a template-switch adaptor with 12 random nucleotides tagged each cDNA molecule. Via MiXCR, TCRdb re-called the 5' RACE reads, giving one row per CDR3 protein. The sample holds roughly 1,800,000 distinct CDR3 sequences; around 50% are singletons and the top ten take over 2%. This TCR was recovered from a woman in her thirties or forties in good health. The sequencing input was blood.

The CDR3: CASSDPRTDRGYTF. The CDR3 DNA reads as TGTGCCAGCAGTGACCCCCGGACGGACCGAGGCTACACCTTC. The chain carries TRBV25-1 and TRBJ1-2; D is undetermined. Germline V gene lookup returns CDR1 MGHDK and CDR2 SYGVNS. Trimming shortened V by 3 bases and J by 8 bases, and 16 bases separated the two germline ends. CDR3 length equals 14 residues.